This T cell receptor beta chain was recorded in a study of control samples from healthy donors and cancer patients. This CDR3 has 17 amino acids. V dropped 3 bases and J dropped 0 bases, with 14 bases sitting between them. CDR1 and CDR2 (germline): KGHDR, SFDVKD. Here immunoSEQ multiplex PCR was the method, and the copy in TCRdb shows in-frame clones only, minus some. The sample holds roughly 120,000 clones, around 90% seen once. This sequence was found in a man in his fifties in good health. The specimen was blood. This rearrangement joins TRBV24-1 to TRBJ1-5; D is undetermined. CDR3 residues: CATSDVGLKNSNQPQHF. The CDR3 DNA sequence: TGTGCCACCAGTGATGTAGGGCTGAAGAATAGCAATCAGCCCCAGCATTTT.